Each of the 18 T cell receptor beta chains below was sequenced from the same sample in a study of CD8+CD57+ T cells in acquired aplastic anemia. By flow cytometry, patients selected for sequencing had shown an expansion of CD8+CD57+ cells. Genomic DNA provided the template from which TCR beta VDJ and CDR3 profiles were obtained. A single record per CDR3 protein comes from TCRdb applying MiXCR to the reads. In the table there are 220,000 or so distinct CDR3 sequences, about 60% of which are singletons. Input material: sorted CD4+, CD8+, or CD8+CD57+ T cells (not recorded which) from PBMCs. These receptors all come from a human donor with aplastic anemia.

The chain combines TRBV19 with TRBJ1-5; no reliable D call. The V gene lost 1 base and the J gene lost 7 bases, with 17 bases spanning the gap. The germline CDR1 and CDR2 sequences are LNHDA and SQIVND (reference sequence). This CDR3 has 16 amino acids. The CDR3 coding sequence is TGTGCCAGTAGTATAGGAGGGCCTCATCTTGGGCAGCCCCAGCATTTT. It codes for CASSIGGPHLGQPQHF.

This chain joins TRBV5-4 and TRBJ2-1; perhaps D is TRBD1 or TRBD2 (7 bases each). The length of the CDR3 is 15 residues. The germline gives CDR1 SGHNT, CDR2 YYREEE (reference sequence). V lost 3 bases and J 8 bases, leaving 18 bases between the germline ends. CDR3 nucleotides: TGTGCCAGCAGCTCAGGGGGGGGTCGGGTCGATGAGCAGTTCTTC. It yields the protein CASSSGGGRVDEQFF.

This clonotype was picked up many times. The V call is TRBV13, the J call TRBJ2-1; 11 bases line up with TRBD1. Trimming removed 5 bases from V and 6 bases from J; junction bases left unmatched: 6. This CDR3 comprises 15 residues. Germline values: CDR1 PRHDT, CDR2 FYEKMQ (reference sequence). The CDR3 protein is CASSQGQGGFNEQFF. The CDR3, as DNA: TGTGCCAGCAGCCAGGGACAGGGGGGTTTCAATGAGCAGTTCTTC. Full variable domain (outside the CDR3, taken from reference TRBV13 and TRBJ2-1): AAGVIQSPRHLIKEKRETATLKCYPIPRHDTVYWYQQGPGQDPQFLISFYEKMQSDKGSIPDRFSAQQFSDYHSELNMSSLELGDSALYFCASSQGQGGFNEQFFGPGTRLTVL.

The V call is TRBV20-1, the J call TRBJ1-1; D may be TRBD1 (5 bases). The CDR3 is 14 residues long. V gave up 3 bases and J gave up 3 bases, with 14 bases separating them. Looked up from germline, CDR1 is DFQATT and CDR2 is SNEGSKA (reference sequence). The CDR3 coding sequence is TGCAGTGCTAGCAACGGGGCCGTTCACACTGAAGCTTTCTTT. Translating it yields CSASNGAVHTEAFF.

This clonotype was recorded many times. The chain links TRBV7-9 to TRBJ2-1, with D possibly being TRBD2 (6 bases). This CDR3 has 15 amino acids. The germline CDR1 and CDR2 sequences are SEHNR and FQNEAQ (reference sequence). V lost 8 bases and J 0 bases, leaving 14 bases between the germline ends. CDR3 sequence reads: CASQGGAVSYNEQFF. The DNA of the CDR3 is TGTGCCAGCCAAGGCGGGGCAGTCTCCTACAATGAGCAGTTCTTC.

The chain employs TRBV14 and TRBJ2-5; a possible D gene is TRBD1 (6 bases). Germline CDR1 is SGHDN and CDR2 is FVKESK. V lost 5 bases to trimming and J lost 5 bases, with 18 bases between them. The CDR3 loop spans 15 amino acids. CDR3 amino acids: CASSSNRVRRETQYF. Here the CDR3 DNA reads TGTGCCAGCAGCTCAAACAGGGTACGGAGGGAGACCCAGTACTTC.

The V and J genes are TRBV2 and TRBJ2-7, with D perhaps TRBD2 (5 bases). The CDR3 totals 14 residues. Trimming removed 2 bases at V and 0 bases at J, with 8 bases between. Germline CDR1 SNHLY, CDR2 FYNNEI. The CDR3 sequence: CASSEIGVSYEQYF. Here the CDR3 DNA reads TGTGCCAGCAGTGAAATCGGGGTCTCCTACGAGCAGTACTTC.

This chain connects TRBV15 to TRBJ2-5; TRBD2 might be the D (5 bases). V lost 3 bases, J lost 5 bases, and 13 bases lay in between. This CDR3 spans 14 amino acids. CDR1 and CDR2 from the germline V gene are LNHNV and YYDKDF (reference sequence). The CDR3, as DNA: TGTGCCACCAGCAGGGGCGGAGGTGTGGAGACCCAGTACTTC. Protein sequence: CATSRGGGVETQYF. Looking up the rest from reference TRBV15 and TRBJ2-5 gives the full variable domain: DAMVIQNPRYQVTQFGKPVTLSCSQTLNHNVMYWYQQKSSQAPKLLFHYYDKDFNNEADTPDNFQSRRPNTSFCFLDIRSPGLGDTAMYLCATSRGGGVETQYFGPGTRLLVL.

This clonotype was seen ten or more times. This sequence joins TRBV6-5 and TRBJ2-3; unclear D gene. Trimming removed 0 bases from V and 2 bases from J, with 12 bases in between. Per germline, CDR1 MNHEY and CDR2 SVGAGI. The length of the CDR3 is 16 residues. The DNA of the CDR3 is TGTGCCAGCAGTTACTCGAACGGTGATATCACAGATACGCAGTATTTT. Translating gives CASSYSNGDITDTQYF.

This clonotype was detected only a few times. The J gene is TRBJ2-7, the V gene TRBV20-1; tentatively, D is TRBD1 (7 bases). This CDR3 contains 13 residues. Trimming took off 5 bases at V and 3 bases at J, with 14 bases between the two ends. Germline lookup yields CDR1 DFQATT and CDR2 SNEGSKA (reference sequence). The CDR3 loop reads CSAPGGKYYEQYF. In DNA, the CDR3 is TGCAGTGCTCCAGGGGGGAAGTACTACGAGCAGTACTTC.

The chain is built from TRBV15 and TRBJ1-2, with TRBD1 identical over 12 bases. CDR1 is LNHNV, CDR2 YYDKDF, per germline (reference sequence). The trim removed 8 bases at V and 4 bases at J, leaving 11 bases unmatched. CDR3 length: 16 amino acids. CDR3 loop: CATFGTGGDLIYGYTF. In nucleotides, the CDR3 is TGTGCCACCTTTGGGACAGGGGGCGATCTCATCTATGGCTACACCTTC.

This clonotype was seen a handful of times. The V and J genes are TRBV20-1 and TRBJ2-7; TRBD1 is a possible D gene (5 bases). Germline CDR1 is DFQATT and CDR2 is SNEGSKA (reference sequence). The ends were cut back, 3 bases at V and 2 bases at J, with 11 bases in the middle. This CDR3 has 13 amino acids. The CDR3 spells CSARAGFAYEQYF. CDR3 nucleotides: TGCAGTGCTAGGGCAGGGTTTGCCTACGAGCAGTACTTC.

The V call is TRBV9, the J call TRBJ2-3; 7 bases line up with TRBD2. CDR1 and CDR2 from the germline V gene are SGDLS and YYNGEE. The CDR3 runs to 17 residues. The junction had 9 bases not matched to a gene; V was cut back by 2 bases and J by 0 bases. The CDR3 is CASSVMGGGPSTDTQYF. CDR3 nucleotide sequence: TGTGCCAGCAGCGTGATGGGGGGGGGACCTAGCACAGATACGCAGTATTTT.

The chain carries TRBV10-3 and TRBJ2-3; no reliable D call. CDR3 length equals 15 residues. Trimming took 4 bases from V and 4 from J, leaving 15 bases between them. Germline CDR1 and CDR2: ENHRY and SYGVKD. As DNA, the CDR3 is TGTGCCATCAGTGGAGGCCTCTCGAACTCAGATACGCAGTATTTT. Residues: CAISGGLSNSDTQYF.

The chain recombines TRBV2 with TRBJ2-3, with no clear D. Trimming removed 7 bases from V and 0 bases from J, with 11 bases in between. Germline CDR1 and CDR2: SNHLY and FYNNEI. The CDR3 runs 14 residues. CDR3 protein: CASNTAGSTDTQYF. The CDR3 DNA reads as TGTGCCAGCAACACCGCCGGTAGCACAGATACGCAGTATTTT. Based on the CDR3 plus reference TRBV2 and TRBJ2-3, the full variable domain is EPEVTQTPSHQVTQMGQEVILRCVPISNHLYFYWYRQILGQKVEFLVSFYNNEISEKSEIFDDQFSVERPDGSNFTLKIRSTKLEDSAMYFCASNTAGSTDTQYFGPGTRLTVL.

The chain uses TRBV29-1 and TRBJ2-3; the D is unclear. The CDR3 extends over 13 amino acids. Trimming pared 6 bases from V and 0 bases from J, leaving 10 bases between. CDR1 SQVTM and CDR2 ANQGSEA come from the germline V gene. In nucleotides, the CDR3 is TGCAGCGTAACTTTCGGGAGCACAGATACGCAGTATTTT. It encodes CSVTFGSTDTQYF.

The V call is TRBV9, the J call TRBJ2-7; 10 nucleotides line up with TRBD2. V trimming: 0 bases; J trimming: 4 bases; junction bases outside the gene matches: 7. CDR1 and CDR2 from the germline V gene are SGDLS and YYNGEE. This CDR3 has 16 amino acids. CDR3 in DNA: TGTGCCAGCAGCGTAGGGGGGCTAGCGGGAGTTTACGAGCAGTACTTC. This sequence encodes CASSVGGLAGVYEQYF.

The CDR3 here is CASSLKGWAEAFF. The CDR3 DNA reads TGTGCCAGCAGTTTAAAAGGGTGGGCTGAAGCTTTCTTT. V usage is TRBV12-3 or TRBV12-4 and J usage is TRBJ1-1; D is unresolved. The CDR3 is 13 residues long. With 2 bases removed from V and 6 bases from J, the gap between germline ends came to 10 bases.